This T cell receptor beta chain was obtained from a study of blood T cell repertoires in COVID-19. Study-wide context: The analysed material was cDNA or gDNA that came from T cells, B-cell-depleted T cells, or PBMCs.

As processed by the authors: Estimates of nucleated cell counts were drawn from the amplification of reference gene primers. The method was immunoSEQ multiplex PCR; TCRdb's version includes in-frame clones alone and lacks a portion of them. V and J calls and clone size are given by that table; D and trimming were obtained from the DNA. The data hold fewer than 250,000 clones, with 87% observed a single time. Trimming took 5 bases from V and 2 from J, leaving 10 bases between them. This CDR3 is 14 amino acids long. Germline V gene lookup returns CDR1 SGHVS and CDR2 FNYEAQ. The chain uses TRBV7-6 and TRBJ1-5; tentatively, D is TRBD1 (5 bases). The TCR comes from a woman aged 25-40 years with acute COVID-19. The sequencing sample was made of PBMCs or T cells enriched from blood (not recorded which). CDR3 loop: CASSPAGRNQPQHF. As DNA, the CDR3 is TGTGCCAGCAGCCCGGCGGGGCGCAATCAGCCCCAGCATTTT.